The TCR beta chain under discussion was sequenced for a study of blood T cell repertoires in COVID-19. Whole-study context: Sites in the United States, Italy and Spain provided acute and convalescent COVID-19 samples. T cells, B-cell-depleted T cells, or PBMCs supplied cDNA or gDNA.

Authors' methods: Reference gene primer amplification gave nucleated cell count estimates. The method was immunoSEQ multiplex PCR; TCRdb's version includes in-frame clones alone and lacks a portion of them. V, J and clone size are those of that table, while D and trimming were read from the DNA. The sample lists some 120,000 clones; about 86% were seen once. After removal of 5 bases from V and 2 bases from J, the junction contained 6 bases not matched to a gene. In germline, CDR1 is SEHNR, CDR2 FQNEAQ (reference sequence). This CDR3 region has 15 residues. Sequencing used peripheral blood. The sequence was collected from a man older than 75 with active or convalescent COVID-19. The rearrangement links TRBV7-9 to TRBJ1-5, with 7 positions matching TRBD1. The CDR3 loop reads CASSEQGIGNQPQHF. For the CDR3, the DNA is TGTGCCAGCAGCGAACAGGGGATTGGCAATCAGCCCCAGCATTTT.